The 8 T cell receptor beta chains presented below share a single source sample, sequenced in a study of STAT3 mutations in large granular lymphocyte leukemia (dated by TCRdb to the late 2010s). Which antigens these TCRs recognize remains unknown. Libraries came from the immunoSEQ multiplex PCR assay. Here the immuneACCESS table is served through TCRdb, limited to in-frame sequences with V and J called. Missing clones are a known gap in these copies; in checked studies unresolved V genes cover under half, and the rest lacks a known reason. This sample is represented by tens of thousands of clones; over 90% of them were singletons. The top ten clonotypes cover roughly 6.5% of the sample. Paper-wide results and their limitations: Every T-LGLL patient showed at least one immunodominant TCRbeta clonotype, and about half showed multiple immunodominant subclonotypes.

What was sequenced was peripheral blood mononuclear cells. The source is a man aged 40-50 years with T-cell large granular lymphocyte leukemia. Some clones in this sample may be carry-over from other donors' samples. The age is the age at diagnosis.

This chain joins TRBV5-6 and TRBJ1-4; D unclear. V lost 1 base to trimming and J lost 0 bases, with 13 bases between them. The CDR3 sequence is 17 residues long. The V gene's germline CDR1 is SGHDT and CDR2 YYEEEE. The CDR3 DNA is TGTGCCAGCAGCTTGAACAGCCTGTACTCAACTAATGAAAAACTGTTTTTT. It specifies CASSLNSLYSTNEKLFF.

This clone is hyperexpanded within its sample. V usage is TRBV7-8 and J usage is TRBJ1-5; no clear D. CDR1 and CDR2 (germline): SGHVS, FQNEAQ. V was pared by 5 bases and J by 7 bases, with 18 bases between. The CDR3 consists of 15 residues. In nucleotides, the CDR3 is TGTGCCAGCAGCACGTTCGCGGAGATTCGGCAGCCCCAGCATTTT. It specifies CASSTFAEIRQPQHF.

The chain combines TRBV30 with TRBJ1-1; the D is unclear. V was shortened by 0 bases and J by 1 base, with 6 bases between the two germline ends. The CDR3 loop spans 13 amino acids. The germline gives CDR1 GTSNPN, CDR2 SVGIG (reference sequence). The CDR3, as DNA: TGTGCCTGGAGTGTCCCGGAGAACACTGAAGCTTTCTTT. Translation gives CAWSVPENTEAFF.

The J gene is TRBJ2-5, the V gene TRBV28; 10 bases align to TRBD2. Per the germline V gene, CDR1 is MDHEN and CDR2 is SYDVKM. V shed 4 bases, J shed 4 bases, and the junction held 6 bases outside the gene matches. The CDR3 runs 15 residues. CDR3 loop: CASSSPSGGGETQYF. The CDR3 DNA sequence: TGTGCCAGCAGTTCCCCTAGCGGGGGCGGAGAGACCCAGTACTTC.

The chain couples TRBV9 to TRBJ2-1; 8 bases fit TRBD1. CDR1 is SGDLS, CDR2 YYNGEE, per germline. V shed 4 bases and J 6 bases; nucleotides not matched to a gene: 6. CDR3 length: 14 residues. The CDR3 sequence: CASSPHDRGNEQFF. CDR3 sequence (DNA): TGTGCCAGCAGCCCTCACGACAGGGGCAATGAGCAGTTCTTC.

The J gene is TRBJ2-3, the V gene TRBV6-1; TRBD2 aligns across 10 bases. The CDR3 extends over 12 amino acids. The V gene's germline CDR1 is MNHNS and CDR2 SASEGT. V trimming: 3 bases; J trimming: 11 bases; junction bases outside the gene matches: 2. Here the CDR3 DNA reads TGTGCCAGCAGTGAGTTAGCGGGGGGGCAGTATTTT. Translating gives CASSELAGGQYF.

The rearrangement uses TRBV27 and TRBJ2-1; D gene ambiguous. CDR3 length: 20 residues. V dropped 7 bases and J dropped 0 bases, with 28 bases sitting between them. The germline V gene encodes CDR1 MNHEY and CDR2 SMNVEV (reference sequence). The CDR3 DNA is TGTGCCAGCACCCGATTACGGCCGATAATGGCAGAGAGCTCCTACAATGAGCAGTTCTTC. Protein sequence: CASTRLRPIMAESSYNEQFF.

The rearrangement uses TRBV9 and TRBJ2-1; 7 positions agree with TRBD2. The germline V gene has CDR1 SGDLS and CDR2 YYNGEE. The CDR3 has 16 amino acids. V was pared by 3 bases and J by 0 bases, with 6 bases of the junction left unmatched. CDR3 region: CASSGLGGSSYNEQFF. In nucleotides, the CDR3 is TGTGCCAGCAGCGGCCTCGGGGGGAGCTCCTACAATGAGCAGTTCTTC.